Below are 31 T cell receptor beta chains sequenced from a single sample in a study of blood T cell repertoires in COVID-19. This table comes from immunoSEQ multiplex PCR, and its TCRdb copy is limited to in-frame clones, with some not included. The repertoire holds about 120,000 clones, with 79% as singletons. The sequencing input was peripheral blood. These receptors were collected from a man aged 35 to 55 with active or convalescent COVID-19.

This chain joins TRBV18 and TRBJ2-3; D remains ambiguous. Trimming shortened V by 4 bases and J by 0 bases, and 8 bases separated the two germline ends. The CDR3 totals 14 residues. Germline CDR1 reads KGHSH; CDR2 reads LQKENI. CDR3 sequence reads: CASSHTESTDTQYF. The CDR3 DNA reads TGTGCCAGCTCACATACAGAGAGCACAGATACGCAGTATTTT. The complete variable domain, with remaining parts taken from reference TRBV18 and TRBJ2-3, reads NAGVMQNPRHLVRRRGQEARLRCSPMKGHSHVYWYRQLPEEGLKFMVYLQKENIIDESGMPKERFSAEFPKEGPSILRIQQVVRGDSAAYFCASSHTESTDTQYFGPGTRLTVL.

This rearrangement joins TRBV27 to TRBJ2-6, with D hard to call. The CDR3 length is 15 residues. Germline V CDR1 and CDR2: MNHEY, SMNVEV (reference sequence). V lost 6 bases to trimming and J lost 0 bases, with 9 bases between them. CDR3 coding DNA: TGTGCCAGCAGCCCCCTACTCTCTGGGGCCAACGTCCTGACTTTC. The encoded protein is CASSPLLSGANVLTF.

This sequence joins TRBV6-2 or TRBV6-3 and TRBJ1-5; D gene unclear. This CDR3 comprises 13 residues. The V end lost 2 bases, the J end lost 7 bases, and 9 bases lay between the germline ends. Germline V gives CDR1 MNHEY, CDR2 SVGEGT. CDR3: CASSYTGGQPQHF. For the CDR3, the DNA is TGTGCCAGCAGTTACACGGGAGGGCAGCCCCAGCATTTT.

The V and J genes are TRBV5-1 and TRBJ1-1; tentative D call: TRBD1 (6 bases). This CDR3 region has 15 residues. Trimming shortened V by 0 bases and J by 4 bases, and 13 bases separated the two germline ends. The germline V gene encodes CDR1 SGHRS and CDR2 YFSETQ. The CDR3 sequence is CASSLDWTAITEAFF. The CDR3 DNA is TGCGCCAGCAGCTTGGACTGGACAGCGATCACTGAAGCTTTCTTT.

This clone came up a few times. The genes are TRBV5-1 and TRBJ1-1, with D hard to call. The CDR3 totals 14 residues. V lost 4 bases and J 1 base, leaving 11 bases between the germline ends. Germline loops: CDR1 SGHRS, CDR2 YFSETQ. The CDR3 DNA is TGCGCCAGCAGCCTACAGAAGCCGAACACTGAAGCTTTCTTT. As protein: CASSLQKPNTEAFF.

This clone was detected many times. J is TRBJ1-3 and V is TRBV7-8, with D possibly being TRBD1 (5 bases). The CDR3 runs 16 residues. V lost 5 bases and J 7 bases, leaving 21 bases between the germline ends. CDR1 is SGHVS and CDR2 is FQNEAQ in the germline V gene. The CDR3 coding sequence is TGTGCCAGCAGCCCCGGGGGTTTGCAAGTTGAGAACACCATATATTTT. It translates to CASSPGGLQVENTIYF. Drawing the rest from reference TRBV7-8 and TRBJ1-3, the complete variable domain is GAGVSQSPRYKVAKRGQDVALRCDPISGHVSLFWYQQALGQGPEFLTYFQNEAQLDKSGLPSDRFFAERPEGSVSTLKIQRTQQEDSAVYLCASSPGGLQVENTIYFGEGSWLTVV.

This clone showed up just once. This CDR3 reads CASSPTSGGLSYNEQFF. Written as DNA, the CDR3 is TGTGCCAGTAGTCCAACTAGCGGGGGCCTCTCCTACAATGAGCAGTTCTTC. This chain uses TRBV19 with TRBJ2-1; 11 bases match TRBD2. Germline trimming cut 5 bases from V and 0 bases from J; bases unmatched to any gene: 6. This CDR3 spans 17 amino acids. Germline CDR1 and CDR2: LNHDA and SQIVND (reference sequence).

This clone appeared a single time. The chain employs TRBV4-3 and TRBJ1-6; possible D gene TRBD1, 5 bases. The CDR3 has 14 amino acids. The V gene lost 2 bases and the J gene lost 7 bases, with 9 bases spanning the gap. Per the germline V gene, CDR1 is LGHNA and CDR2 is YSLEER. The CDR3 nucleotides are TGCGCCAGCAGCCAAACAGGACCAAATTCACCCCTCCACTTT. Its protein is CASSQTGPNSPLHF.

The rearrangement joins TRBV13 to TRBJ2-7, with 8 bases fitting TRBD1. The CDR3 has 16 residues. Trimming at V came to 6 bases and at J to 4 bases, leaving 14 bases not matched to a gene. Germline CDR1 reads PRHDT; CDR2 reads FYEKMQ (reference sequence). In DNA form, the CDR3 reads TGTGCCAGCAGGAGGTGGCTTGGACAGGGTAGATACGAGCAGTACTTC. Translating it yields CASRRWLGQGRYEQYF.

V and J are TRBV2 and TRBJ2-3, with D perhaps TRBD2 (7 bases). Germline V CDR1 and CDR2: SNHLY, FYNNEI. Trimming stripped 7 bases from V and 5 bases from J, with 13 bases between. The CDR3 contains 13 residues. CDR3 residues: CASTGGGGDTQYF. The CDR3 nucleotides are TGTGCCAGCACTGGGGGAGGGGGAGATACGCAGTATTTT.

This clone appeared once. The J gene is TRBJ1-2, the V gene TRBV4-1; D remains ambiguous. This CDR3 comprises 15 residues. Germline CDR1 is MGHRA and CDR2 is YSYEKL. Trimming took off 0 bases at V and 8 bases at J, with 16 bases between the two ends. The CDR3 sequence is CASSQEEGFVGGYTF. The CDR3 region has the DNA TGCGCCAGCAGCCAAGAAGAGGGATTCGTGGGGGGCTACACCTTC.

The rearrangement joins TRBV7-9 to TRBJ2-4; 14 bases are a match to TRBD2. This CDR3 region has 18 residues. Germline lookup yields CDR1 SEHNR and CDR2 FQNEAQ (reference sequence). Losses at the gene ends were 5 bases for V and 0 bases for J; bases not matched to a gene: 6. CDR3 residues: CASSRLAGGLRAKNIQYF. CDR3 sequence (DNA): TGTGCCAGCAGCCGACTAGCGGGAGGGCTAAGAGCCAAAAACATTCAGTACTTC.

This clone was picked up a small number of times. The chain joins TRBV4-1 to TRBJ1-4; D might be TRBD1 (5 bases). Germline CDR1 and CDR2: MGHRA and YSYEKL. V was clipped by 2 bases and J by 4 bases, with 17 bases between them. The CDR3 is 17 residues long. This CDR3 is CASSQTKVRQINEKLFF. As DNA, the CDR3 is TGCGCCAGCAGCCAAACGAAGGTGCGACAGATTAATGAAAAACTGTTTTTT.

The genes are TRBV10-3 and TRBJ1-5; maybe TRBD1 (6 bases). V was shortened by 6 bases and J by 3 bases, with 12 bases between the two germline ends. The CDR3 is 14 residues long. Germline CDR1 reads ENHRY; CDR2 reads SYGVKD. The CDR3 is CAIRDSLFNQPQHF. The CDR3 DNA follows: TGTGCCATCAGGGACAGCTTATTCAATCAGCCCCAGCATTTT.

The chain carries TRBV12-2 and TRBJ1-5; TRBD1, as called in the table, went unchecked against the DNA. TRBV12-2 is flagged as a pseudogene. The CDR3 is made up of 16 amino acids. CDR3 sequence (DNA): TGTGCAAGTCGCTCAAAAACCGGGACAAATGATCAGCCCCAGCATTTT. Protein sequence: CASRSKTGTNDQPQHF.

The genes are TRBV6-2 or TRBV6-3 and TRBJ2-5, with 10 nucleotides matching TRBD2. This CDR3 region has 16 residues. Trimming removed 3 bases from V and 5 bases from J; junction bases left unmatched: 9. Germline CDR1 and CDR2: MNHEY and SVGEGT. The CDR3 DNA follows: TGTGCCAGCAGTTATTCCCTAGCGGGAGTGGGTGAGACCCAGTACTTC. Translated: CASSYSLAGVGETQYF.

The chain joins TRBV7-8 to TRBJ1-2; unclear D gene. The CDR3 loop spans 15 amino acids. The V gene's germline CDR1 is SGHVS and CDR2 FQNEAQ. Trimming removed 1 base at V and 4 bases at J, with 13 bases between. This chain's CDR3 is CASSLGGFGGYGYTF. The DNA for the CDR3 is TGTGCCAGCAGCTTAGGTGGGTTCGGCGGCTATGGCTACACCTTC.

The chain uses TRBV27 and TRBJ2-7; 13 positions agree with TRBD2. J was trimmed by 0 bases and V by 6 bases; bases with no gene match: 11. This CDR3 is 18 amino acids long. Germline V gene data show CDR1 as MNHEY and CDR2 as SMNVEV (reference sequence). The chain's CDR3 is CASSLTSGGSRNSYEQYF. In DNA, the CDR3 is TGTGCCAGCAGCCTGACTAGCGGGGGGTCAAGAAACTCCTACGAGCAGTACTTC.

The J gene is TRBJ2-1, the V gene TRBV6-6, with D possibly TRBD2 on 6 matching bases. The V end lost 2 bases, the J end lost 1 base, and 12 bases lay between the germline ends. Germline CDR1 is MNHNY and CDR2 is SVGAGI (reference sequence). This CDR3 is built from 16 residues. CDR3 amino acids: CASSYGSGLSYNEQFF. The CDR3 DNA reads as TGTGCCAGCAGTTACGGTAGCGGCCTTTCCTACAATGAGCAGTTCTTC.

CDR3 DNA sequence: TGTGCCAGCAGCCCACGGGGGGGCAGCGACGAGCAGTACTTC. Translating gives CASSPRGGSDEQYF. This rearrangement joins TRBV5-6 to TRBJ2-7; 8 bases are a match to TRBD2. V shed 4 bases and J 5 bases; nucleotides not matched to a gene: 8. The germline V gene encodes CDR1 SGHDT and CDR2 YYEEEE. The CDR3 runs 14 residues.

The V gene is TRBV7-9, the J gene TRBJ1-6; 8 bases fit TRBD1. This CDR3 has 15 amino acids. J was trimmed by 9 bases and V by 6 bases; bases with no gene match: 10. CDR1 and CDR2 from the germline V gene are SEHNR and FQNEAQ (reference sequence). The CDR3 nucleotides are TGTGCCAGCAGTCCCGGACAGGGTAGGAGTTCACCCCTCCACTTT. Translated: CASSPGQGRSSPLHF.

This chain uses TRBV24-1 with TRBJ2-1; 8 bases map to TRBD2. Losses at the gene ends were 3 bases for V and 7 bases for J; bases not matched to a gene: 7. Germline V gives CDR1 KGHDR, CDR2 SFDVKD. This CDR3 region has 15 residues. The CDR3 sequence is CATSDPGTSRNEQFF. DNA of the CDR3: TGTGCCACCAGTGATCCCGGGACTAGTAGAAATGAGCAGTTCTTC.

The rearrangement joins TRBV30 to TRBJ2-2, with 8 bases aligning to TRBD1. CDR1 GTSNPN and CDR2 SVGIG come from the germline V gene (reference sequence). Trimming cost V 6 bases and J 1 base; bases outside gene matches: 4. CDR3 size: 14 residues. In DNA form, the CDR3 reads TGTGCCTGTCGGACAGGGATGAACACCGGGGAGCTGTTTTTT. Translation: CACRTGMNTGELFF.

This chain connects TRBV4-3 to TRBJ1-2; D possibly corresponds to TRBD1 (5 bases). CDR3 size: 14 residues. Trimming stripped 0 bases from V and 8 bases from J, with 13 bases between. CDR1 and CDR2 from the germline V gene are LGHNA and YSLEER. CDR3 protein: CASSQDPGDEGYTF. DNA of the CDR3: TGCGCCAGCAGCCAAGATCCGGGGGACGAAGGCTACACCTTC.

The chain carries TRBV29-1 and TRBJ2-5, with TRBD1 as a possible D gene (6 bases). CDR3 length: 12 residues. Looked up from germline, CDR1 is SQVTM and CDR2 is ANQGSEA. Trimming left V 8 bases short and J 5 bases short, with 15 bases between. The CDR3 sequence is CSYSGQTETQYF. The DNA of the CDR3 is TGCAGCTACTCGGGACAAACTGAGACCCAGTACTTC.

This sequence joins TRBV9 and TRBJ2-1, with D maybe TRBD2 (7 bases). The germline CDR1 and CDR2 sequences are SGDLS and YYNGEE. V lost 4 bases to trimming and J lost 4 bases, with 18 bases between them. The CDR3 length is 16 residues. CDR3 in amino acids: CASSPRGGGIYNEQFF. The CDR3 DNA is TGTGCCAGCAGCCCCAGGGGAGGGGGGATTTACAATGAGCAGTTCTTC.

As to this clone: The identical CDR3 is also encoded by other nucleotide sequences in the sample. V usage is TRBV14 and J usage is TRBJ2-7; a possible D gene is TRBD1 (5 bases). Germline values: CDR1 SGHDN, CDR2 FVKESK. There are 13 residues in the CDR3. V was trimmed by 5 bases and J by 3 bases, leaving 11 bases between them. The CDR3 is CASSLGHSYEQYF. The CDR3 DNA reads as TGTGCCAGCAGCTTGGGGCACAGCTACGAGCAGTACTTC.

This chain joins TRBV30 and TRBJ2-1; weak D call: TRBD2 (5 bases). The CDR3 covers 15 residues. Looked up from germline, CDR1 is GTSNPN and CDR2 is SVGIG (reference sequence). V lost 4 bases to trimming and J lost 10 bases, with 23 bases between them. This CDR3 reads CAWKSLFVPRGEQFF. The CDR3 DNA sequence: TGTGCCTGGAAGAGCCTCTTTGTCCCCCGAGGGGAGCAGTTCTTC.

V gene TRBV9 combines with J gene TRBJ1-2; 7 nucleotides match TRBD1. The ends lost 4 bases at V and 1 base at J; junction bases unmatched: 10. Germline CDR1 SGDLS, CDR2 YYNGEE. The CDR3 covers 16 residues. CDR3 loop: CASSSSEGANNYGYTF. DNA for the CDR3: TGTGCCAGCAGCTCCTCTGAGGGGGCGAATAACTATGGCTACACCTTC.

The chain links TRBV5-1 to TRBJ2-2, with D unclear. CDR1 SGHRS and CDR2 YFSETQ come from the germline V gene. CDR3 length: 13 residues. Trimming shortened V by 4 bases and J by 2 bases, and 6 bases separated the two germline ends. The CDR3 protein is CASSKTNTGELFF. The CDR3 DNA reads TGCGCCAGCAGCAAGACAAACACCGGGGAGCTGTTTTTT.

This clone was recorded a few times. Sequence at one end of the junction differs from germline and may be a read error. J is TRBJ1-2 and V is TRBV5-4; no clear D gene. CDR1 SGHNT and CDR2 YYREEE come from the germline V gene (reference sequence). This CDR3 spans 11 amino acids. DNA for the CDR3: TGTGCCAGCAGCCATTCGACGGGGTGGGACTTC. Residues: CASSHSTGWDF.